This T cell receptor (beta chain) appears in the sequencing data of a study of blood T cell repertoires in COVID-19. Study overall: Specimens from acute and convalescent COVID-19 originated in the United States, Italy and Spain.

Original processing methods: Reference gene primer amplification gave nucleated cell count estimates. Sequencing used immunoSEQ multiplex PCR; TCRdb keeps in-frame clones, though not all of them. Clonal size and the V and J genes are those of that table, whereas D and trimming came from the DNA. The data contain some 230,000 clones, approximately 92% of them singletons. Everyone who took part was roughly 18 to 90 years old, and they came from about two dozen US areas. Participants reported their clinical history, and cohort assignment relied on those reports. Deletions cut 6 bases from V and 6 bases from J, with 14 bases between. This CDR3 contains 13 residues. The germline gives CDR1 SGHDN, CDR2 FVKESK.

The receptor was isolated from a woman aged 18-35 years in a cohort exposed to, infected with or recovered from COVID-19 (not recorded which). The chain combines TRBV14 with TRBJ1-1; a possible D gene is TRBD1 (5 bases). Specimen: PBMCs or T cells enriched from blood (not recorded which). The CDR3 coding sequence is TGTGCCAGCAGTCCCAGGGTTTCTGCTGAAGCTTTCTTT. This translates into CASSPRVSAEAFF.